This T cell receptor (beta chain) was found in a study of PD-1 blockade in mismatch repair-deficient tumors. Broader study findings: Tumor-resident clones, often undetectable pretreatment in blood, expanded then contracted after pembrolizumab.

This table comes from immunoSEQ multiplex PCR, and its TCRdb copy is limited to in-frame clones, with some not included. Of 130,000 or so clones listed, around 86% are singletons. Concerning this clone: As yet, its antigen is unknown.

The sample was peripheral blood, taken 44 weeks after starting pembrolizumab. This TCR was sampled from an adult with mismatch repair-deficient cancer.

The CDR3 loop reads CASSPGISYEQYF. The DNA for the CDR3 is TGCGCCAGCAGCCCGGGGATCTCCTACGAGCAGTACTTC. The chain recombines TRBV5-1 with TRBJ2-7, with D perhaps matching TRBD2 (5 bases). The germline V gene encodes CDR1 SGHRS and CDR2 YFSETQ. The CDR3 length is 13 residues. V lost 4 bases, J lost 0 bases, and 8 bases lay in between.